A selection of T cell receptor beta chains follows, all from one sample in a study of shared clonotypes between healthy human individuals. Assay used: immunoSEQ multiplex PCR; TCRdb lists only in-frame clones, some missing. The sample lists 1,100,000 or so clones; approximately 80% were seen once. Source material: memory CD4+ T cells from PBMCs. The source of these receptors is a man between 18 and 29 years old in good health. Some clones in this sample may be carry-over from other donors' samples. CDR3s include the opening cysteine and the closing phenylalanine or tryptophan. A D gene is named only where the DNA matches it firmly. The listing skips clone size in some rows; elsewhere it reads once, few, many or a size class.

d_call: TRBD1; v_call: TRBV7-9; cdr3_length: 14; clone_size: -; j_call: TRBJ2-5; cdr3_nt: TGTGCCAGCCCTGGGCAGGGGGCTGTGGAGACCCAGTACTTC; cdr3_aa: CASPGQGAVETQYF
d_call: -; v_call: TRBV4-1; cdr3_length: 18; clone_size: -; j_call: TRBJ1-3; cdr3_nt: TGCGCCAGCAGCCAAGTATCCCTCAGGCTAAGCTCTGGAAACACCATATATTTT; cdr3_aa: CASSQVSLRLSSGNTIYF
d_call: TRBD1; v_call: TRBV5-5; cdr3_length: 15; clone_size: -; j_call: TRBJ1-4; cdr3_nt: TGTGCCAGCAGCCGGGTGGGACAGGGGGGCGAAAAACTGTTTTTT; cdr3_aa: CASSRVGQGGEKLFF
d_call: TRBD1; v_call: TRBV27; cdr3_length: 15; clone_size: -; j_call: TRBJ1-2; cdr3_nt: TGTGCCAGCAGTTTTCGGGACAGGCCCTCCTATGGCTACACCTTC; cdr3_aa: CASSFRDRPSYGYTF
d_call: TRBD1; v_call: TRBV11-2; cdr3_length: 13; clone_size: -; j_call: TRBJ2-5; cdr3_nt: TGTGCCAGTGGTAGGGGGCGCCTAGAGACCCAGTACTTC; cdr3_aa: CASGRGRLETQYF
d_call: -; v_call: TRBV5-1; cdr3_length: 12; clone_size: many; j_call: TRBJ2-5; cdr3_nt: TGCGCCAGCAGCTTGGATCTGGAGACCCAGTACTTC; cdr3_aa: CASSLDLETQYF
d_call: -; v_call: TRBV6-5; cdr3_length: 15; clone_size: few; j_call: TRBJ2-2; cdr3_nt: TGTGCCAGCAGTTACTCTTGGGGGAACACCGGGGAGCTGTTTTTT; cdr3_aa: CASSYSWGNTGELFF
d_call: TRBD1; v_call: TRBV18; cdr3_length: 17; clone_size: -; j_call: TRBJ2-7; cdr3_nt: TGTGCCAGCTCACCCCCGAAAGAGGGACAGGGAAGGTACGAGCAGTACTTC; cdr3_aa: CASSPPKEGQGRYEQYF
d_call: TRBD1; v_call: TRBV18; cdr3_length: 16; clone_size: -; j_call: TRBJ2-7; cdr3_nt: TGTGCCAGCTCACCAGTAACAGGGACAGGGAGCAACGAGCAGTACTTC; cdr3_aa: CASSPVTGTGSNEQYF
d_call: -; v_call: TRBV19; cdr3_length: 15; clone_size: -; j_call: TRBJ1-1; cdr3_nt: TGTGCCAGTAGTTTCGACAGAGGGGCCCCCCGAGAAGCTTTCTTT; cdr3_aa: CASSFDRGAPREAFF
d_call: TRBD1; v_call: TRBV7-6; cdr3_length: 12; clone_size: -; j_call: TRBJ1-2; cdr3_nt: TGTGCCAGCAGCGGGGGACAGGATGGCTACACCTTC; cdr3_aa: CASSGGQDGYTF
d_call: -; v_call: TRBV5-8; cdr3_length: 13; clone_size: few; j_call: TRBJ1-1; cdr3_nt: TGTGCCAGCAGCCCCAGCCAGACTCGTGGGGCTTTCTTT; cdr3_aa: CASSPSQTRGAFF
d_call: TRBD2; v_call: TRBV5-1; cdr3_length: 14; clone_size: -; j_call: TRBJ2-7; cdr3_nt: TGCGCCAGCAGTACTAGCGGGAGGACCTACGAGCAGTACTTC; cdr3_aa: CASSTSGRTYEQYF
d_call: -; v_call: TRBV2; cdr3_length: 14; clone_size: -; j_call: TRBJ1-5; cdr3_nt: TGTGCCAGCAGTCGGACAGTGATCCTCCAGCCCCAGCATTTT; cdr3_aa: CASSRTVILQPQHF
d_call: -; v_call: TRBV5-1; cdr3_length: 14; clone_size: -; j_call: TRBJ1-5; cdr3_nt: TGCGCCAGCCGACCTGGAAACGGCAATCAGCCCCAGCATTTT; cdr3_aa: CASRPGNGNQPQHF
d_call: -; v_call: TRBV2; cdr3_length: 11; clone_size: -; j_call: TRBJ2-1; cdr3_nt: TGTGCCAGCAGTGAACTTGGACCAGAGGTCTTC; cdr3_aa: CASSELGPEVF
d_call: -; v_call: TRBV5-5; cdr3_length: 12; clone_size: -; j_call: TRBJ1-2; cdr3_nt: TGTGCCAGCAGCTTGGGAGTCTATGGCTACACCTTC; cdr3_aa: CASSLGVYGYTF
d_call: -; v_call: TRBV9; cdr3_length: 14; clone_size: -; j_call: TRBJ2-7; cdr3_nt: TGTGCCAGCAGCCAAACACATTTTTCCTACGAGCAGTACTTC; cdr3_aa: CASSQTHFSYEQYF
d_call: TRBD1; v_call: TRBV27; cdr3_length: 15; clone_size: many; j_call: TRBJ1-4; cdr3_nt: TGTGCCAGCAGCAAGACAGGGGCTGGAGAGGAAAAACTGTTTTTT; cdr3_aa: CASSKTGAGEEKLFF
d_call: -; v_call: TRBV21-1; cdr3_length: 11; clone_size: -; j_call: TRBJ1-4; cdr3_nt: TGTGCCAGCAACCCTAATGAAAAACTGTTTTTT; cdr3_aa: CASNPNEKLFF
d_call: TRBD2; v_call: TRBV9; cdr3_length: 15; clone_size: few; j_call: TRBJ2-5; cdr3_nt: TGTGCCAGCAGCGCAATAGCGGGAGGAAGGCAGACCCAGTACTTC; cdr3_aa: CASSAIAGGRQTQYF
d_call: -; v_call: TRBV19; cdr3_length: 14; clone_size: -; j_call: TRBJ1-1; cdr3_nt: TGTGCCACCCTAAAAGGGCCGTTGGGCACTGAAGCTTTCTTT; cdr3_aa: CATLKGPLGTEAFF
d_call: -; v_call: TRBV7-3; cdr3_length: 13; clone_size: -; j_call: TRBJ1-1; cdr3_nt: TGTGCCAGCAGCCGTGCCGTTGGCACTGAAGCTTTCTTT; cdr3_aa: CASSRAVGTEAFF
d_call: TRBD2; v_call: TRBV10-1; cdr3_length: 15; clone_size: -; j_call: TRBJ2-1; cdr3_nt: TGCGCCAGCAGTGGTACTAGCGGGAGGGTCAATGAGCAGTTCTTC; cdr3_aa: CASSGTSGRVNEQFF
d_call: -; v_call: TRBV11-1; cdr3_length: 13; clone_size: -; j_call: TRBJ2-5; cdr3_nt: TGTGCCAGCACCGACCAAACGCGGGGGACCCAGTACTTC; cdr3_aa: CASTDQTRGTQYF
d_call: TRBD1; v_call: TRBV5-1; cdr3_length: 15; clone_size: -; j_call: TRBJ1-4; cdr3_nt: TGCGCCAGCAGCTTGGTGGGACAGCTGAATGAAAAACTGTTTTTT; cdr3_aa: CASSLVGQLNEKLFF
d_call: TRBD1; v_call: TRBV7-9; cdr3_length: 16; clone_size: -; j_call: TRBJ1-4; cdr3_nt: TGTGCCAGCAGCCTGAGTTGGGGACAGGGTAATGAAAAACTGTTTTTT; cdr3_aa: CASSLSWGQGNEKLFF
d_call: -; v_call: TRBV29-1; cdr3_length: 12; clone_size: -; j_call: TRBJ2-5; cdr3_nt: TGCAGCGTTTTGAGTAGCTCCGGGACCCAGTACTTC; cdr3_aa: CSVLSSSGTQYF
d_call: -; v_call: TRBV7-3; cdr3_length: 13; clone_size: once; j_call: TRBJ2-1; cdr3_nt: TGTGCCAGCAGCCAGGCAGCCTACAATGAGCAGTTCTTC; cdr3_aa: CASSQAAYNEQFF
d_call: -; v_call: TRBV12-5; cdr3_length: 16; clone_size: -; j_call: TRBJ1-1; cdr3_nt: TGTGCTAGTGGTTTGGTATGGGGGGGAGGTGACACTGAAGCTTTCTTT; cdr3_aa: CASGLVWGGGDTEAFF
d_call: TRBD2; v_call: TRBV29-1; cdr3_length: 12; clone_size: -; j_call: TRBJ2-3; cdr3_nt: TGCAGCGGGACTAGCGGTACAGATACGCAGTATTTT; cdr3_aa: CSGTSGTDTQYF
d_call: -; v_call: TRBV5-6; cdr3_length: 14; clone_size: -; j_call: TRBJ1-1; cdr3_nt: TGTGCCAGCAGCTTGGGTCGGCGGAACACTGAAGCTTTCTTT; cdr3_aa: CASSLGRRNTEAFF
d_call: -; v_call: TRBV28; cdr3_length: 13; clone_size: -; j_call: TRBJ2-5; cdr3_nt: TGTGCCAGCAATGGTGGAGGTAGGGAGACCCAGTACTTC; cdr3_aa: CASNGGGRETQYF
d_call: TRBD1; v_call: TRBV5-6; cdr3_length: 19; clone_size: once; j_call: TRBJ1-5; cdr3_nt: TGTGCCAGCAGCTTGGCCCCGGGACAGGGGACATATAGCAATCAGCCCCAGCATTTT; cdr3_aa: CASSLAPGQGTYSNQPQHF
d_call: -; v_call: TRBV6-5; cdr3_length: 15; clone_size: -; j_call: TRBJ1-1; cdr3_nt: TGTGCCAGCAGTTTAAGTCGGAGGGCGAACACTGAAGCTTTCTTT; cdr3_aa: CASSLSRRANTEAFF
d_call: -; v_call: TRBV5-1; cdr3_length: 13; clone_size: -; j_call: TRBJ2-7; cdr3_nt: TGCGCCAGCAGCTTAGCCAACAGGGTCGAGCAGTACTTC; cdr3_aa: CASSLANRVEQYF
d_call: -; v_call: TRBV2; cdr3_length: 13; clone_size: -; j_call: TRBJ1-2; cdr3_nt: TGTGCCAGCAGTGAAATGATGGGGAATGGCTACACCTTC; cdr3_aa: CASSEMMGNGYTF
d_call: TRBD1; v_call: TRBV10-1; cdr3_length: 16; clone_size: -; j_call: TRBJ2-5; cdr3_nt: TGCGCCAGCAGTGAGAACGCGGGACAGGGACAAGAGACCCAGTACTTC; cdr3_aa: CASSENAGQGQETQYF
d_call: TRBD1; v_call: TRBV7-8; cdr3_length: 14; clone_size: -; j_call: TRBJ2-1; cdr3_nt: TGTGCCAGCAGCCCCGGACAGGGAGGCTATGAGCAGTTCTTC; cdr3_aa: CASSPGQGGYEQFF